Listed here are 32 T cell receptor beta chains from one sample, sequenced in a study of blood T cell repertoires in COVID-19. Some clones are missing from TCRdb's copy, which holds only in-frame ones; the method was immunoSEQ multiplex PCR. The table records 150,000 to 170,000 clones, less than 95% of them present only once. Material for sequencing was peripheral blood. The receptors come from a man between 50 and 59 years old with acute or convalescent COVID-19.

This clone was picked up a small number of times. This chain links TRBV3-1 (or the pseudogene TRBV3-2) with TRBJ2-2; D is undetermined. The CDR3 covers 14 residues. V lost 6 bases to trimming and J lost 1 base, with 9 bases between them. In germline, CDR1 is LGHDT, CDR2 YNNKEL (reference sequence). In DNA form, the CDR3 reads TGTGCCAGCAGTCCAACGAGGAACACCGGGGAGCTGTTTTTT. This translates into CASSPTRNTGELFF.

The chain is built from TRBV7-9 and TRBJ1-5; 7 bases are a match to TRBD1. The CDR3 has 15 amino acids. Germline CDR1 reads SEHNR; CDR2 reads FQNEAQ (reference sequence). V shed 5 bases, J shed 2 bases, and the junction held 6 bases outside the gene matches. The DNA of the CDR3 is TGTGCCAGCAGCCCACGGACAGGTGGCAATCAGCCCCAGCATTTT. Translating gives CASSPRTGGNQPQHF.

The chain recombines TRBV18 with TRBJ2-7; 7 nucleotides align to TRBD1. Germline-derived CDR1 and CDR2 are KGHSH and LQKENI. After removal of 6 bases from V and 6 bases from J, the junction contained 8 bases not matched to a gene. CDR3 size: 13 residues. The CDR3 DNA sequence: TGTGCCAGCTCGAAGACAGGGTTGGGCGAGCAGTACTTC. Its protein is CASSKTGLGEQYF.

The chain has TRBV30 and TRBJ1-4; D gene uncertain. V lost 4 bases and J lost 8, with 8 bases in between. This CDR3 has 11 residues. From germline, CDR1 is GTSNPN and CDR2 SVGIG (reference sequence). CDR3 sequence: CAWKAGEKLFF. The CDR3, as DNA: TGTGCCTGGAAGGCGGGCGAAAAACTGTTTTTT.

The rearrangement uses TRBV27 and TRBJ1-1; TRBD1 is a possible D gene (6 bases). The CDR3 contains 17 residues. V was clipped by 4 bases and J by 5 bases, with 23 bases between them. From germline, CDR1 is MNHEY and CDR2 SMNVEV (reference sequence). CDR3 in DNA: TGTGCCAGCAGTTCCACCGTAAACAGGGCAATAAGAACTGAAGCTTTCTTT. This sequence encodes CASSSTVNRAIRTEAFF.

V is TRBV4-1 and J is TRBJ2-5; tentatively, D is TRBD2 (6 bases). Trimming left V 0 bases short and J 1 base short, with 15 bases between. The CDR3 covers 17 residues. The germline V gene encodes CDR1 MGHRA and CDR2 YSYEKL. The DNA of the CDR3 is TGCGCCAGCAGCCAAGATGCAGGACTAAGATCCCAAGAGACCCAGTACTTC. Residues: CASSQDAGLRSQETQYF.

V is TRBV6-2 or TRBV6-3 and J is TRBJ2-1, with D maybe TRBD1 (5 bases). CDR3 size: 15 residues. V lost 2 bases and J lost 4, with 12 bases in between. CDR1 and CDR2 (germline): MNHEY, SVGEGT. This CDR3 reads CASSYGAGQYNEQFF. The CDR3 DNA sequence: TGTGCCAGCAGTTACGGGGCAGGCCAATACAATGAGCAGTTCTTC.

The chain carries TRBV6-5 and TRBJ2-3, with 12 bases matching TRBD2. The germline V gene has CDR1 MNHEY and CDR2 SVGAGI. The ends lost 5 bases at V and 7 bases at J; junction bases unmatched: 7. This CDR3 is built from 15 residues. The CDR3 spells CASSPLAGGPYTQYF. For the CDR3, the DNA is TGTGCCAGCAGTCCCCTAGCGGGAGGGCCATATACGCAGTATTTT.

This clone was observed a single time. This chain links TRBV9 with TRBJ2-3, with TRBD1 matching over 7 bases. V dropped 0 bases and J dropped 4; count of bases not matched to a gene: 5. Germline assignment: CDR1 SGDLS and CDR2 YYNGEE. This CDR3 is 15 amino acids long. DNA of the CDR3: TGTGCCAGCAGCGTAGAGACAGGGTTGCCAGATACGCAGTATTTT. Its protein is CASSVETGLPDTQYF. Full variable domain (outside the CDR3, taken from reference TRBV9 and TRBJ2-3): DSGVTQTPKHLITATGQRVTLRCSPRSGDLSVYWYQQSLDQGLQFLIQYYNGEERAKGNILERFSAQQFPDLHSELNLSSLELGDSALYFCASSVETGLPDTQYFGPGTRLTVL.

This clone was seen just once. This sequence joins TRBV19 and TRBJ1-4; D is perhaps TRBD1 (6 bases). The germline V gene has CDR1 LNHDA and CDR2 SQIVND (reference sequence). There are 14 residues in the CDR3. V shed 3 bases and J shed 2 bases, with 7 bases lying between them. In DNA, the CDR3 is TGTGCCAGTAGTATCACAGGGACTAATGAAAAACTGTTTTTT. As protein: CASSITGTNEKLFF. Full variable domain (remainder filled in from reference TRBV19 and TRBJ1-4): DGGITQSPKYLFRKEGQNVTLSCEQNLNHDAMYWYRQDPGQGLRLIYYSQIVNDFQKGDIAEGYSVSREKKESFPLTVTSAQKNPTAFYLCASSITGTNEKLFFGSGTQLSVL.

The CDR3 protein is CASSQSGDPIGSPLHF. The DNA of the CDR3 is TGTGCCAGCAGCCAATCCGGAGACCCGATCGGATCACCCCTCCACTTT. The chain uses TRBV16 and TRBJ1-6, with D unresolved. Germline values: CDR1 KGHSY, CDR2 FQNENV. V was clipped by 0 bases and J by 10 bases, with 16 bases between them. The CDR3 is 16 amino acids.

This chain connects TRBV11-2 to TRBJ2-3; 9 nucleotides line up with TRBD1. CDR3 length: 17 amino acids. With V trimmed by 1 base and J by 6 bases, 11 bases remained unmatched. The germline V gene has CDR1 SGHAT and CDR2 FQNNGV. CDR3 DNA sequence: TGTGCCAGCAGCTTAGTCGGGACAGGGCTTTATTTGGATACGCAGTATTTT. This gives the protein CASSLVGTGLYLDTQYF.

In this sample, this clone turned up once. This chain uses TRBV5-1 with TRBJ2-5; the match to TRBD2 covers 8 bases. CDR1 is SGHRS, CDR2 YFSETQ, per germline. Trimming removed 3 bases from V and 3 bases from J; junction bases left unmatched: 4. There are 14 residues in the CDR3. The CDR3, as DNA: TGCGCCAGCAGCTGGGGACTAGTCAAAGAGACCCAGTACTTC. Translation gives CASSWGLVKETQYF.

V usage is TRBV9 and J usage is TRBJ2-3, with 8 positions matching TRBD1. Germline CDR1 reads SGDLS; CDR2 reads YYNGEE. The CDR3 totals 16 residues. V lost 3 bases and J lost 1; bases outside the gene matches: 7. CDR3 DNA: TGTGCCAGCAGCGCGTCAGGGGGCCGAGGCACAGATACGCAGTATTTT. Its translation: CASSASGGRGTDTQYF. Complete variable domain (other parts from reference TRBV9 and TRBJ2-3): DSGVTQTPKHLITATGQRVTLRCSPRSGDLSVYWYQQSLDQGLQFLIQYYNGEERAKGNILERFSAQQFPDLHSELNLSSLELGDSALYFCASSASGGRGTDTQYFGPGTRLTVL.

The genes are TRBV7-9 and TRBJ2-1, with D uncertain. The germline V gene has CDR1 SEHNR and CDR2 FQNEAQ (reference sequence). CDR3 length: 15 amino acids. Trimming removed 6 bases at V and 3 bases at J, with 15 bases between. CDR3 coding DNA: TGTGCCAGCAGGACATCCGGAAGTTACTACAATGAGCAGTTCTTC. Encoded protein: CASRTSGSYYNEQFF.

This sequence joins TRBV28 and TRBJ2-3; 8 bases align to TRBD1. The CDR3 sequence is 15 residues long. V shed 7 bases and J 0 bases; nucleotides not matched to a gene: 6. Germline V lookup: CDR1 MDHEN, CDR2 SYDVKM. Written as DNA, the CDR3 is TGTGCCAGCATGGGGACAGGCGGCAGCACAGATACGCAGTATTTT. As protein: CASMGTGGSTDTQYF.

Notes on this clone: The junction shows a germline mismatch at one end, possibly a read error. V and J are TRBV9 and TRBJ1-3; 7 nucleotides line up with TRBD1. In germline, CDR1 is SGDLS, CDR2 YYNGEE. The CDR3 loop spans 14 amino acids. The CDR3 loop is CASSAPGQPLKRVF. The CDR3 nucleotides are TGTGCCAGCAGCGCGCCGGGACAGCCACTTAAACGAGTTTTT.

This sequence joins TRBV6-2 or TRBV6-3 and TRBJ2-2; 7 nucleotides match TRBD2. Germline CDR1 MNHEY, CDR2 SVGEGT. This CDR3 comprises 18 residues. V shed 4 bases, J shed 1 base, and the junction held 12 bases outside the gene matches. CDR3 region: CASSSPLGAGLNTGELFF. CDR3 nucleotides: TGTGCCAGCAGTTCTCCCCTAGGAGCGGGGCTGAACACCGGGGAGCTGTTTTTT.

The chain recombines TRBV5-1 with TRBJ2-2; 7 bases align to TRBD1. V lost 1 base and J lost 6; bases outside the gene matches: 9. This CDR3 has 16 residues. Germline-derived CDR1 and CDR2 are SGHRS and YFSETQ. The CDR3 is CASSLPRQGPAGELFF. The CDR3 bases are TGCGCCAGCAGCTTGCCGCGACAGGGCCCCGCCGGGGAGCTGTTTTTT.

This rearrangement joins TRBV24-1 to TRBJ2-7; 8 nucleotides agree with TRBD1. This CDR3 comprises 13 residues. Germline assignment: CDR1 KGHDR and CDR2 SFDVKD. V was clipped by 4 bases and J by 5 bases; unmatched bases: 3. Written as DNA, the CDR3 is TGTGCCACCAGTGACCAGGACAGGGACGAGCAGTACTTC. This translates into CATSDQDRDEQYF.

The V call is TRBV9, the J call TRBJ2-1, with D maybe TRBD2 (6 bases). Deletions cut 0 bases from V and 6 bases from J, with 10 bases between. The CDR3 spans 14 residues. Germline CDR1 and CDR2: SGDLS and YYNGEE. The CDR3 sequence is CASSVVVGGNEQFF. In nucleotides, the CDR3 is TGTGCCAGCAGCGTAGTGGTGGGAGGCAATGAGCAGTTCTTC. The complete variable domain, with remaining parts taken from reference TRBV9 and TRBJ2-1, reads DSGVTQTPKHLITATGQRVTLRCSPRSGDLSVYWYQQSLDQGLQFLIQYYNGEERAKGNILERFSAQQFPDLHSELNLSSLELGDSALYFCASSVVVGGNEQFFGPGTRLTVL.

V gene TRBV7-9 combines with J gene TRBJ1-2; 8 nucleotides line up with TRBD1. J lost 7 bases, V lost 5 bases, and 12 bases had no gene match. This CDR3 contains 15 residues. Germline V CDR1 and CDR2: SEHNR, FQNEAQ (reference sequence). The CDR3 coding sequence is TGTGCCAGCAGCCGACATGCGGACAGGGAAGGTGGCTACACCTTC. Translated: CASSRHADREGGYTF.

The chain couples TRBV4-3 to TRBJ1-4, with 7 bases that match TRBD1. The trim removed 1 base at V and 0 bases at J, leaving 8 bases unmatched. This CDR3 region has 18 residues. From germline, CDR1 is LGHNA and CDR2 YSLEER. The CDR3 spells CASSQVPRQGATNEKLFF. CDR3 DNA sequence: TGCGCCAGCAGCCAAGTCCCGCGACAGGGCGCAACTAATGAAAAACTGTTTTTT.

This chain joins TRBV18 and TRBJ2-1; a possible D gene is TRBD1 (5 bases). The germline V and J ends were trimmed by 11 bases and 9 bases, with 17 bases remaining between them. This CDR3 comprises 12 residues. CDR1 KGHSH and CDR2 LQKENI come from the germline V gene. The CDR3 loop reads CASRTSGGEQFF. As DNA, the CDR3 is TGTGCCTCCCGGACATCCGGCGGTGAGCAGTTCTTC.

J is TRBJ1-2 and V is TRBV11-2; D not resolved. The germline gives CDR1 SGHAT, CDR2 FQNNGV. V was shortened by 5 bases and J by 2 bases, with 9 bases between the two germline ends. The CDR3 has 13 residues. CDR3 loop: CASSPDNNYGYTF. CDR3 DNA sequence: TGTGCCAGCAGCCCTGACAACAACTATGGCTACACCTTC.

V usage is TRBV3-1 (or the pseudogene TRBV3-2) and J usage is TRBJ1-2; D not certain. This CDR3 has 15 residues. The V and J ends lost 4 bases and 6 bases respectively, with 18 bases between them. Germline CDR1 and CDR2: LGHDT and YNNKEL (reference sequence). The DNA of the CDR3 is TGTGCCAGCAGCCCCTCGGTTGCAGGATCGGATGGCTACACCTTC. Amino acid sequence: CASSPSVAGSDGYTF.

This clone showed up just once. The chain employs TRBV14 and TRBJ2-5; 7 bases map to TRBD2. Germline V gene data show CDR1 as SGHDN and CDR2 as FVKESK. J was trimmed by 2 bases and V by 1 base; bases with no gene match: 4. This CDR3 has 15 amino acids. The CDR3 DNA is TGTGCCAGCAGCCAAGTTTGGGGGGGTCAAGAGACCCAGTACTTC. Translating it yields CASSQVWGGQETQYF.

The chain carries TRBV21-1 and TRBJ2-2; the D call TRBD2 from the table was never checked on the DNA. TRBV21-1 is a recognized pseudogene. The CDR3 covers 20 residues. The CDR3 loop is CASSKGEGTSGRKNTGELFF. The CDR3, as DNA: TGTGCCAGCAGCAAGGGGGAGGGGACTAGCGGGAGGAAGAACACCGGGGAGCTGTTTTTT.

V is TRBV6-5 and J is TRBJ1-2; tentative D call: TRBD1 (5 bases). The CDR3 sequence is 14 residues long. V lost 6 bases and J 0 bases, leaving 11 bases between the germline ends. Germline V gene sequence: CDR1 MNHEY, CDR2 SVGAGI. The CDR3 region has the DNA TGTGCCAGCAGCCCGACAGCTGCTAACTATGGCTACACCTTC. Its protein is CASSPTAANYGYTF.

The rearrangement joins TRBV5-6 to TRBJ2-5, with 12 bases that match TRBD2. V trimming: 1 base; J trimming: 5 bases; junction bases outside the gene matches: 6. Germline loops: CDR1 SGHDT, CDR2 YYEEEE. This CDR3 has 16 residues. CDR3: CASSLRLAGGLETQYF. The CDR3 nucleotides are TGTGCCAGCAGCTTGCGCCTAGCGGGGGGGCTGGAGACCCAGTACTTC. The full variable domain, with the rest looked up from reference TRBV5-6 and TRBJ2-5, is DAGVTQSPTHLIKTRGQQVTLRCSPKSGHDTVSWYQQALGQGPQFIFQYYEEEERQRGNFPDRFSGHQFPNYSSELNVNALLLGDSALYLCASSLRLAGGLETQYFGPGTRLLVL.

J is TRBJ2-7 and V is TRBV27; weak D call: TRBD1 (6 bases). From germline, CDR1 is MNHEY and CDR2 SMNVEV (reference sequence). V lost 5 bases and J 2 bases, leaving 19 bases between the germline ends. The CDR3 contains 16 residues. The chain's CDR3 is CASSPQRRDTTYEQYF. DNA for the CDR3: TGTGCCAGCAGTCCCCAACGCCGGGACACGACCTACGAGCAGTACTTC.

The chain is built from TRBV2 and TRBJ2-7; 8 bases are shared with TRBD2. With V trimmed by 6 bases and J by 3 bases, 10 bases remained unmatched. Germline CDR1 SNHLY, CDR2 FYNNEI. This CDR3 comprises 15 residues. The CDR3 sequence is CASRSPSGRVYEQYF. In DNA, the CDR3 is TGTGCCAGCAGGAGCCCGAGCGGGAGAGTCTACGAGCAGTACTTC.